These 9 T cell receptor beta chains were sequenced from one sample in a study of blood T cell repertoires in COVID-19. Sequencing was performed with immunoSEQ multiplex PCR; in TCRdb, only in-frame clones are kept and a portion is missing. The data contain under 250,000 clones, more than 70% of them seen just once; the ten biggest clones take up more than 9%. What was sequenced was peripheral blood. The source is an older man with acute or convalescent COVID-19.

CDR3 amino acids: CASSQDPGTGGQPQHF. DNA for the CDR3: TGTGCCAGCAGCCAAGACCCCGGGACAGGGGGTCAGCCCCAGCATTTT. This chain uses TRBV28 with TRBJ1-5; 11 bases align to TRBD1. This CDR3 contains 16 residues. J lost 6 bases, V lost 6 bases, and 10 bases had no gene match. From germline, CDR1 is MDHEN and CDR2 SYDVKM.

This rearrangement joins TRBV4-3 to TRBJ1-1, with 9 bases aligning to TRBD1. Looked up from germline, CDR1 is LGHNA and CDR2 is YSLEER. The CDR3 extends over 17 amino acids. J lost 4 bases, V lost 0 bases, and 9 bases had no gene match. The CDR3 is CASSQDWGTGSRTEAFF. CDR3 bases: TGCGCCAGCAGCCAAGACTGGGGGACAGGGAGTCGCACTGAAGCTTTCTTT.

The chain couples TRBV18 to TRBJ2-2, with 7 bases fitting TRBD1. Germline V lookup: CDR1 KGHSH, CDR2 LQKENI. The CDR3 has 13 residues. The trim removed 2 bases at V and 13 bases at J, leaving 7 bases unmatched. CDR3 nucleotides: TGTGCCAGCTCACCAGGGACAGTACGTGGGCTGTTTTTT. This sequence encodes CASSPGTVRGLFF.

With regard to this clone: Germline and junction disagree at one end, which may indicate a read error. CDR3 nucleotide sequence: TGTGCCAGCACCTTAAGGGGTACCCCCTACGAGCAGTACTTC. It yields the protein CASTLRGTPYEQYF. The V call is TRBV13, the J call TRBJ2-7; weak D call: TRBD1 (5 bases). CDR1 is PRHDT, CDR2 FYEKMQ, per germline (reference sequence). There are 14 residues in the CDR3.

This clone appeared once. This sequence joins TRBV18 and TRBJ1-2; D is uncertain. The CDR3 spans 12 residues. With 6 bases removed from V and 2 bases from J, the gap between germline ends came to 7 bases. Germline CDR1 KGHSH, CDR2 LQKENI. The CDR3 loop reads CASSSENYGYTF. The CDR3 coding sequence is TGTGCCAGCTCCTCGGAGAACTATGGCTACACCTTC.

This rearrangement joins TRBV5-1 to TRBJ2-1; the D gene is possibly TRBD1 (6 bases). The CDR3 totals 14 residues. Trimming took off 7 bases at V and 6 bases at J, with 17 bases between the two ends. Germline V CDR1 and CDR2: SGHRS, YFSETQ. CDR3 DNA sequence: TGCGCCAGCTGGGCCGGGACACCCTCCAATGAGCAGTTCTTC. Residues: CASWAGTPSNEQFF.

The chain uses TRBV7-5 and TRBJ2-3; the tabulated D call, TRBD2, remains unverified against the DNA. TRBV7-5 is recorded as a pseudogene. CDR3 length: 16 amino acids. Written as DNA, the CDR3 is TGTGCCAGAAGCGTGGGGACTAGCGGATACACAGATACGCAGTATTTT. It specifies CARSVGTSGYTDTQYF.

The chain recombines TRBV7-2 with TRBJ2-3; maybe TRBD2 (6 bases). The CDR3 covers 15 residues. Germline CDR1 SGHTA, CDR2 FQGNSA. The V and J ends lost 6 bases and 0 bases respectively, with 13 bases between them. For the CDR3, the DNA is TGTGCCAGCAGGCTAGGACGGGGGAGCACAGATACGCAGTATTTT. Protein sequence: CASRLGRGSTDTQYF.

The genes are TRBV5-4 and TRBJ1-5; 8 bases are shared with TRBD1. Germline values: CDR1 SGHNT, CDR2 YYREEE (reference sequence). J was trimmed by 4 bases and V by 4 bases; bases with no gene match: 7. This CDR3 has 15 residues. The CDR3 DNA follows: TGTGCCAGCAGCCAAGGACAGGGTAGAAATCAGCCCCAGCATTTT. Its translation is CASSQGQGRNQPQHF. Filled out from reference TRBV5-4 and TRBJ1-5, the complete variable domain reads ETGVTQSPTHLIKTRGQQVTLRCSSQSGHNTVSWYQQALGQGPQFIFQYYREEENGRGNFPPRFSGLQFPNYSSELNVNALELDDSALYLCASSQGQGRNQPQHFGDGTRLSIL.